The T cell receptor (beta chain) under discussion was sequenced for a study of radiotherapy plus CTLA-4 blockade in lung cancer. Study results and caveats: After radiotherapy and ipilimumab, tumor-derived clones expanded in peripheral blood. The best predictor of response was reported to be early blood T cell clone dynamics, with interferon-beta.

The V gene's germline CDR1 is MDHEN and CDR2 SYDVKM. The CDR3 runs to 12 residues. V was clipped by 7 bases and J by 7 bases, with 13 bases between them. Profiled with immunoSEQ multiplex PCR; TCRdb holds only in-frame clones, not every one. This sample has about 110,000 clones; roughly four fifths occur once, and the top ten carry 2.5% to 3.5%. A note on this clone: Its antigen is currently unknown.

The sequenced sample was peripheral blood, obtained from a patient treated with radiotherapy plus ipilimumab. J is TRBJ1-2 and V is TRBV28, with no clear D. The TCR sequence derives from a human donor with non-small cell lung cancer that progressed on radiotherapy plus ipilimumab. Some clones in this sample may be carry-over from other donors' samples. CDR3 DNA sequence: TGTGCCAGCAAGAACCCACAAGGTGGCTACACCTTC. It codes for CASKNPQGGYTF.